What follows are 20 T cell receptor beta chains derived from one specimen sequenced in a study of Graves' ophthalmopathy and Graves' hyperthyroidism listed by TCRdb under 2018. Sequenced on an Illumina HiSeq 2000. TCR beta CDR3 regions were amplified from RNA transcripts for repertoire sequencing. A first-round RT-PCR used HTBI primers with the Qiagen OneStep RT-PCR kit, followed by a second-round multiplex PCR, size selection and purification. TCRdb passed the public sequencing reads through fastp at Q25 and MiXCR, retaining productive beta sequences. Identical CDR3 protein sequences are pooled into one entry, listed with their most common genes and DNA. Counted in this sample were a few hundred thousand distinct CDR3 sequences; 35% to 40% of them appeared once. Over 3.5% of the sample lies in the top ten. The sample consisted of peripheral blood or thyroid tissue (not recorded which). These receptors all come from an adult man with Graves' hyperthyroidism.

This clonotype was seen only once. The chain links TRBV2 to TRBJ2-5; TRBD2 might be the D (7 bases). The CDR3 spans 16 residues. Germline CDR1 reads SNHLY; CDR2 reads FYNNEI. Trimming took off 6 bases at V and 5 bases at J, with 22 bases between the two ends. The CDR3 region is CASRQRGAEGRETQYF. For the CDR3, the DNA is TGTGCCAGCAGGCAACGGGGGGCAGAAGGTCGGGAGACCCAGTACTTC. Filled out from reference TRBV2 and TRBJ2-5, the complete variable domain reads EPEVTQTPSHQVTQMGQEVILRCVPISNHLYFYWYRQILGQKVEFLVSFYNNEISEKSEIFDDQFSVERPDGSNFTLKIRSTKLEDSAMYFCASRQRGAEGRETQYFGPGTRLLVL.

V usage is TRBV15 and J usage is TRBJ2-5, with TRBD2 matching 10 bases. Germline V gene data show CDR1 as LNHNV and CDR2 as YYDKDF (reference sequence). Losses at the gene ends were 3 bases for V and 5 bases for J; bases not matched to a gene: 6. The CDR3 covers 15 residues. The CDR3 DNA sequence: TGTGCCACCAGCAGGGCTAGCGGGAGTTTGGAGACCCAGTACTTC. Its translation: CATSRASGSLETQYF. The complete variable domain, with remaining parts taken from reference TRBV15 and TRBJ2-5, reads DAMVIQNPRYQVTQFGKPVTLSCSQTLNHNVMYWYQQKSSQAPKLLFHYYDKDFNNEADTPDNFQSRRPNTSFCFLDIRSPGLGDTAMYLCATSRASGSLETQYFGPGTRLLVL.

The V and J genes are TRBV28 and TRBJ1-1, with TRBD1 matching over 7 bases. V was pared by 1 base and J by 3 bases, with 5 bases of the junction left unmatched. Germline assignment: CDR1 MDHEN and CDR2 SYDVKM. CDR3 length: 15 amino acids. The CDR3 spells CASSLYARGDTEAFF. CDR3 bases: TGTGCCAGCAGTTTATATGCCAGGGGGGACACTGAAGCTTTCTTT.

This clonotype was counted ten times or more. V is TRBV6-5 and J is TRBJ1-1; no clear D. V gave up 6 bases and J gave up 4 bases, with 9 bases separating them. The germline V gene encodes CDR1 MNHEY and CDR2 SVGAGI. The CDR3 totals 12 residues. The CDR3 sequence is CASRGIRTEAFF. As DNA, the CDR3 is TGTGCCAGCAGGGGGATTCGCACTGAAGCTTTCTTT.

The chain joins TRBV24-1 to TRBJ1-1; a weak D match, TRBD1 (5 bases). Trimming pared 10 bases from V and 5 bases from J, leaving 7 bases between. The CDR3 is 10 amino acids. Looked up from germline, CDR1 is KGHDR and CDR2 is SFDVKD. The CDR3, as DNA: TGTGCCACGGGACTGACTGAAGCTTTCTTT. Protein: CATGLTEAFF.

This clonotype was seen ten or more times. At one end, the junction sequence differs from germline, possibly due to a read error. The rearrangement uses TRBV7-9 and TRBJ1-5, with D possibly matching TRBD1 (5 bases). The CDR3 runs to 13 residues. Germline lookup yields CDR1 SEHNR and CDR2 FQNEAQ (reference sequence). The CDR3 DNA reads TGCGCCAGCAGCCCACCAGGGAATCAGCCCCAGCATTTT. Its protein is CASSPPGNQPQHF.

Concerning this clonotype itself: This clone may be a read error of a much larger clone one base away. This chain joins TRBV6-5 and TRBJ2-7, with D unclear. Trimming took 6 bases from V and 3 from J, leaving 9 bases between them. The V gene's germline CDR1 is MNHEY and CDR2 SVGAGI. The CDR3 totals 12 residues. The CDR3 DNA reads TGTGCCAGCAGGATTACTATCTACGAGCAGTACTTC. Translating it yields CASRITIYEQYF.

Only one count was recorded for this clonotype. A read error is possible here, since a much larger clone lies one base away. The CDR3 sequence: CASSIGQGGTEAFF. CDR3 DNA sequence: TGTGCCAGTAGTATCGGACAGGGGGGCACTGAAGCTTTCTTT. This chain uses TRBV19 with TRBJ1-1; 10 bases are a match to TRBD1. The CDR3 runs 14 residues. CDR1 and CDR2 from the germline V gene are LNHDA and SQIVND (reference sequence). With 3 bases clipped from V and 4 bases from J, the junction kept 2 bases outside the gene matches.

This clonotype turned up a few times. The genes are TRBV7-9 and TRBJ2-5, with TRBD1 as a possible D gene (7 bases). Between the trimmed V and J ends, which lost 5 bases and 4 bases, there was a span of 17 bases. This CDR3 has 15 residues. Germline loops: CDR1 SEHNR, CDR2 FQNEAQ (reference sequence). The CDR3 spells CASSTVTGRGETQYF. The CDR3 region has the DNA TGTGCCAGCAGCACGGTGACAGGGCGGGGAGAGACCCAGTACTTC.

Ten or more counts support this clonotype. The V call is TRBV25-1, the J call TRBJ2-6, with unresolved D. The CDR3 covers 16 residues. V was trimmed by 3 bases and J by 4 bases, leaving 13 bases between them. The germline V gene has CDR1 MGHDK and CDR2 SYGVNS. This chain's CDR3 is CASSELGMFGANVLTF. The CDR3 bases are TGTGCCAGCAGTGAGTTGGGGATGTTCGGGGCCAACGTCCTGACTTTC.

Points on this clonotype: Relative to the germline gene, one junction end is altered; a read error may explain this. The V gene is TRBV29-1, the J gene TRBJ2-1; D is undetermined. The CDR3 is 14 amino acids. Germline values: CDR1 SQVTM, CDR2 ANQGSEA. The CDR3 reads CSVELQSSYSEQFF. CDR3 nucleotide sequence: TGCAGCGTTGAGCTCCAGAGCTCCTACAGTGAGCAGTTCTTC.

This clonotype was seen repeatedly, ten times or more. The chain has TRBV20-1 and TRBJ2-7, with TRBD1 as a possible D gene (7 bases). V was cut by 6 bases and J by 3 bases, with 18 bases left in between. Germline values: CDR1 DFQATT, CDR2 SNEGSKA (reference sequence). The CDR3 is made up of 14 amino acids. CDR3 protein: CSAKTGRLDYEQYF. The DNA of the CDR3 is TGCAGTGCAAAGACAGGGAGGCTGGACTACGAGCAGTACTTC.

The CDR3 DNA is TGTGCCAGCAGCTTGGAGCCGGACCCGGTTGAAGCTTTCTTT. It yields the protein CASSLEPDPVEAFF. The chain combines TRBV5-4 with TRBJ1-1, with D unclear. CDR1 is SGHNT, CDR2 YYREEE, per germline (reference sequence). The CDR3 covers 14 residues. Trimming left V 0 bases short and J 7 bases short, with 13 bases between.

The chain has TRBV20-1 and TRBJ2-7; 7 bases are shared with TRBD1. The CDR3 contains 13 residues. The trim removed 8 bases at V and 2 bases at J, leaving 9 bases unmatched. Germline CDR1 reads DFQATT; CDR2 reads SNEGSKA (reference sequence). CDR3 nucleotides: TGCAGTACCAGTACAGGGGATACCTACGAGCAGTACTTC. Protein product: CSTSTGDTYEQYF.

This clonotype has just one count. The V gene is TRBV19, the J gene TRBJ1-3, with D possibly being TRBD1 (5 bases). V was trimmed by 9 bases and J by 0 bases, leaving 18 bases between them. Germline loops: CDR1 LNHDA, CDR2 SQIVND (reference sequence). The CDR3 contains 16 residues. The CDR3 region has the DNA TGTGCCAGAAGCGGGGGGAGAGACGGCTCTGGAAACACCATATATTTT. This encodes CARSGGRDGSGNTIYF.

At least ten counts were recorded for this clonotype. V and J are TRBV5-8 and TRBJ1-1; the D gene is possibly TRBD1 (5 bases). The germline gives CDR1 SGHTS, CDR2 YDEGEE. This CDR3 has 13 residues. V dropped 4 bases and J dropped 3 bases, with 10 bases sitting between them. This CDR3 reads CASSAGAYTEAFF. CDR3 sequence (DNA): TGTGCCAGCAGCGCTGGGGCGTACACTGAAGCTTTCTTT.

This sequence joins TRBV7-2 and TRBJ2-5; D unresolved. The CDR3 consists of 13 residues. Trimming left V 5 bases short and J 9 bases short, with 16 bases between. Germline CDR1 is SGHTA and CDR2 is FQGNSA. This CDR3 is CASSPDGNQPQYF. DNA for the CDR3: TGTGCCAGCAGCCCTGACGGAAATCAGCCCCAGTACTTC. Drawing the rest from reference TRBV7-2 and TRBJ2-5, the complete variable domain is GAGVSQSPSNKVTEKGKDVELRCDPISGHTALYWYRQSLGQGLEFLIYFQGNSAPDKSGLPSDRFSAERTGGSVSTLTIQRTQQEDSAVYLCASSPDGNQPQYFGPGTRLLVL.

The chain has TRBV25-1 and TRBJ1-4, with 7 bases that match TRBD1. CDR1 and CDR2 (germline): MGHDK, SYGVNS. The CDR3 consists of 13 residues. The junction had 6 bases not matched to a gene; V was cut back by 6 bases and J by 8 bases. The CDR3 DNA sequence: TGTGCCAGCAGCGTAACAGGGGACGAAAAACTGTTTTTT. It yields the protein CASSVTGDEKLFF.

This chain connects TRBV29-1 to TRBJ1-2, with 8 bases lining up with TRBD1. The CDR3 has 12 residues. Trimming removed 4 bases from V and 10 bases from J; junction bases left unmatched: 8. Per germline, CDR1 SQVTM and CDR2 ANQGSEA. Written as DNA, the CDR3 is TGCAGCGTTGTGGTAGCAGGGGGCGCCTACACCTTC. Amino acid sequence: CSVVVAGGAYTF.

As regards this clonotype: At one end the junction does not follow the germline gene, possibly because of a read error. The chain couples TRBV29-1 to TRBJ1-3; D is unresolved. Germline CDR1 reads SQVTM; CDR2 reads ANQGSEA. The CDR3 is made up of 11 amino acids. The CDR3 reads CSAIAGSTIYF. The DNA for the CDR3 is TGCAGCGCTATAGCGGGAAGCACCATATATTTT.